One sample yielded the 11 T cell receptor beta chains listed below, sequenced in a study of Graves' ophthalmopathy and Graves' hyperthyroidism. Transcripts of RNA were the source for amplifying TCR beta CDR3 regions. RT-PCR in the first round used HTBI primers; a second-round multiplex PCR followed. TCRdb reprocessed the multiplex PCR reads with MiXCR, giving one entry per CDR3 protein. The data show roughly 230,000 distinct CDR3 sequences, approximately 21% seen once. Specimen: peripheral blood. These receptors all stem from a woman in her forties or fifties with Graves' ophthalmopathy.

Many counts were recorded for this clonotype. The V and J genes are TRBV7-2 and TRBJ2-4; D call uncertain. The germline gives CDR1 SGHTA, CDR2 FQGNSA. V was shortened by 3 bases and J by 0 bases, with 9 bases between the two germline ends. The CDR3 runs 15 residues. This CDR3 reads CASSFERAAKNIQYF. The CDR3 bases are TGTGCCAGCAGCTTTGAGAGAGCAGCCAAAAACATTCAGTACTTC.

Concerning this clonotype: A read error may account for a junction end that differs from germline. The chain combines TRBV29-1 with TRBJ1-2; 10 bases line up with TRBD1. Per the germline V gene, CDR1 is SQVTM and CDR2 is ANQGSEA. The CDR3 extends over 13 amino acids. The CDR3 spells CSGGDRGDYGYAF. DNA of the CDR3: TGCAGCGGGGGGGACAGGGGAGACTATGGCTACGCCTTC.

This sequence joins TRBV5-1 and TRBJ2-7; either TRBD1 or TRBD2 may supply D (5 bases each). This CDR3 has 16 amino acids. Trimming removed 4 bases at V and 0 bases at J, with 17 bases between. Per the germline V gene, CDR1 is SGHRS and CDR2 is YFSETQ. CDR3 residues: CASSLEAKDISYEQYF. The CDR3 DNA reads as TGCGCCAGCAGCCTGGAGGCAAAGGACATCTCCTACGAGCAGTACTTC.

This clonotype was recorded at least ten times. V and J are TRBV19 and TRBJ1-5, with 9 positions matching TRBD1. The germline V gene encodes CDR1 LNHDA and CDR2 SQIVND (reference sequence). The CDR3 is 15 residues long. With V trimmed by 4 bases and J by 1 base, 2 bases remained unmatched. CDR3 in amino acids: CASSTGQGSNQPQHF. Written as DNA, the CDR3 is TGTGCCAGTAGTACCGGACAGGGGAGCAATCAGCCCCAGCATTTT.

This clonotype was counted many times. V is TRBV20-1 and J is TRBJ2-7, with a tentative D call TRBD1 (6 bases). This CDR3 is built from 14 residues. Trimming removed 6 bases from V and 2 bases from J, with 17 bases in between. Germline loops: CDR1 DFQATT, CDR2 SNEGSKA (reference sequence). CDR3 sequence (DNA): TGCAGTGCCCAGGGGTCTACCTCTACCTACGAGCAGTACTTC. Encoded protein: CSAQGSTSTYEQYF.

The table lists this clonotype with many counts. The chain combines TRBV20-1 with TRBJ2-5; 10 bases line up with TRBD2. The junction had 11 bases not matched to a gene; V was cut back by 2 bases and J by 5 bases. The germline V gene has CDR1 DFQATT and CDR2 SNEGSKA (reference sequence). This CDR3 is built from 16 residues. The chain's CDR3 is CSARTASGRGTETQYF. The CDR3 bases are TGCAGTGCTAGAACAGCTAGCGGGAGAGGGACGGAGACCCAGTACTTC.

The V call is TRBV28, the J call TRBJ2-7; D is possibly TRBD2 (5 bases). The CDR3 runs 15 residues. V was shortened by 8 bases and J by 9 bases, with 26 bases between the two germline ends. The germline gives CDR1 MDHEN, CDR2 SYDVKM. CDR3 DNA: TGTGCCAGCTCCCTTACCCCCGGCAGCGGAGAAGGGCAGTACTTC. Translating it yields CASSLTPGSGEGQYF.

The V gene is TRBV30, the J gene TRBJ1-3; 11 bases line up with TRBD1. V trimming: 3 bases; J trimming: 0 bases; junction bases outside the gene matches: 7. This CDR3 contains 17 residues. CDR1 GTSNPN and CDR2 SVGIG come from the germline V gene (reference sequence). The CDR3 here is CAWRARDRGYSGNTIYF. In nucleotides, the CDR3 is TGTGCCTGGAGGGCCCGGGACAGGGGGTACTCTGGAAACACCATATATTTT.

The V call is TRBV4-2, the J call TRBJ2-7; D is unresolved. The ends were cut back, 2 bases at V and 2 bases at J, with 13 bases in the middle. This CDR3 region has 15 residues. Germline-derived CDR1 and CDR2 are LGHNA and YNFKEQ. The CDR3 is CASSQSPDPTYEQYF. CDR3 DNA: TGTGCCAGCAGCCAAAGCCCCGACCCAACCTACGAGCAGTACTTC.

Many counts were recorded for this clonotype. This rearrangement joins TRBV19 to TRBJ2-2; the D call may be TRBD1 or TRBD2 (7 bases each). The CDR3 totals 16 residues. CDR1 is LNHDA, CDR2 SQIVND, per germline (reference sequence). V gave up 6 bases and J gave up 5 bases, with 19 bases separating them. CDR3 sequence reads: CASSSQGGLGTGELFF. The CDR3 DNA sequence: TGTGCCAGTAGCAGCCAGGGGGGGCTCGGAACCGGGGAGCTGTTTTTT.

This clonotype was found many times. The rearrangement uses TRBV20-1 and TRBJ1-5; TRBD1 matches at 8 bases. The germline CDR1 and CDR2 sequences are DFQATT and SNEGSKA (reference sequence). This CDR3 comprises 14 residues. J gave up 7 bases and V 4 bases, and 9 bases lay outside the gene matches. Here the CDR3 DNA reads TGCAGTGCTAAGGAGACAGGGGCGGAACAGCCCCAGCATTTT. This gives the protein CSAKETGAEQPQHF.